This T cell receptor (beta chain) was identified in a study of post-analysis software for immune sequencing data. The study, taken as a whole, reports: When compared against controls, multiple sclerosis patients showed significantly lower normalized Chao1 diversity. Included in a set of several TRBV segments more frequent in patients than controls were TRBV5-6, TRBV5-1 and TRBV20-1.

Unique molecular identifiers were built into the TCR beta cDNA libraries. Input populations of roughly 1 to 11 million T cells gave rise to 500,000 to 600,000 cDNA molecules. MiXCR, applied by TCRdb to the PCR reads, yields one record per CDR3 protein. Here the sample spans some 890,000 distinct CDR3 sequences, approximately 53% being singletons. As regards this clonotype: The target antigen is unknown.

Trimming cost V 1 base and J 9 bases, with 10 bases left between them. The V gene's germline CDR1 is MGHDK and CDR2 SYGVNS. CDR3 length: 13 residues. The rearrangement links TRBV25-1 to TRBJ2-1, with unresolved D. The origin of this receptor is a girl aged 10 to 17 with multiple sclerosis. The source material was blood. The CDR3: CASSESYLAEQFF. The CDR3 region has the DNA TGTGCCAGCAGTGAATCTTATTTGGCTGAGCAGTTCTTC.